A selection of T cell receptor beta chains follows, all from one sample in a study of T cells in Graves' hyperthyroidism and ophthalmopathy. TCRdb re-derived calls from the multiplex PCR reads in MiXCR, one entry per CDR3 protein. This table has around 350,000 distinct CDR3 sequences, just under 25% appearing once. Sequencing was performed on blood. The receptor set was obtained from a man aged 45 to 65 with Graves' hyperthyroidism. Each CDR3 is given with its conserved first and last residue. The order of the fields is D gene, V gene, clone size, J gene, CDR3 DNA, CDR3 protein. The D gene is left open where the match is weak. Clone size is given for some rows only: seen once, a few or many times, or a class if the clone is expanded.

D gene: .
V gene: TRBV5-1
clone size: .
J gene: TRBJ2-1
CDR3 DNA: TGCGCCAGCAGCTTGGAATGGGGGTCCCGGGAGAATGAGCAGTTCTTC
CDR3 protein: CASSLEWGSRENEQFF

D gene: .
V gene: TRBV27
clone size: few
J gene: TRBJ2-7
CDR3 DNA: TGTGCCAGCAGTTTACGTGGGGGATTGACCTACGAGCAGTACTTC
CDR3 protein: CASSLRGGLTYEQYF

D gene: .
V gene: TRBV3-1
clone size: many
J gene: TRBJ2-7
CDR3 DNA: TGTGCCAGCAGCCAAGACATTGGCGAGCAGTACTTC
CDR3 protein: CASSQDIGEQYF

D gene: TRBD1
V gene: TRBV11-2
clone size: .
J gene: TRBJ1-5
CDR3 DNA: TGTGCCAGCAGCTTAGTGGGACAGGGAGGTCAGCCCCAGCATTTT
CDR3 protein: CASSLVGQGGQPQHF

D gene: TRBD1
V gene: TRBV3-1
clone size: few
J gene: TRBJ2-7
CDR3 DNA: TGTGCCAGCAGCCAAGCGGGACAGGGATACTACGAGCAGTACTTC
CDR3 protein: CASSQAGQGYYEQYF

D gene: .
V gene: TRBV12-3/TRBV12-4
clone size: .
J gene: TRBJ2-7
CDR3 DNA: TGTGCCAGCAGACACTCCCAAGCGGCTTACTACGAGCAGTACTTC
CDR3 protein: CASRHSQAAYYEQYF

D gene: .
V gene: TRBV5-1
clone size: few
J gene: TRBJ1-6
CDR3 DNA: TGCGCCAGCAGGGGGTCAGGGGAAAATTCACCCCTCCACTTT
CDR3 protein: CASRGSGENSPLHF

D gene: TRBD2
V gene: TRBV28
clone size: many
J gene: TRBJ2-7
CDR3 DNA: TGTGCCAGCATTAGGGCGGGAGGGCCCTCCGAGCAGTACTTC
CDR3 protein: CASIRAGGPSEQYF

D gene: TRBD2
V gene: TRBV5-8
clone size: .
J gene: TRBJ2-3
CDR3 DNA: TGTGCCAGCAGCCCGTCTTTGGACATGACTAGCGGGAGAGGGGGTCATACGCAGTATTTT
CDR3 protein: CASSPSLDMTSGRGGHTQYF

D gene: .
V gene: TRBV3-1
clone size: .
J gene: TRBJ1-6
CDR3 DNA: TGTGCCAGCAGCCAAGAAGGGGGTTCACCCCTCCACTTT
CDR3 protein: CASSQEGGSPLHF

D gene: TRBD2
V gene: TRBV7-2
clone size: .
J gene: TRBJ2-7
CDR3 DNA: TGTGCCAGCAGCGTAGGAAGTGCGGGAGGCTCCTACGAGCAGTACTTC
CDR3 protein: CASSVGSAGGSYEQYF

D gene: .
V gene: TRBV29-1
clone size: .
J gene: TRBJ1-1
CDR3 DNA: TGCAGCGTTGGCGTGGGGTTGGGCACTGAAGCTTTCTTT
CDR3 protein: CSVGVGLGTEAFF

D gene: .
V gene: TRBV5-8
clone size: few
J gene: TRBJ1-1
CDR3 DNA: TGTGCCAGCAGCTCGGGACGGACGAACACTGAAGCTTTCTTT
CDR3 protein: CASSSGRTNTEAFF

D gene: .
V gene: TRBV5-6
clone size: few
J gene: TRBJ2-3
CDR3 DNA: TGTGCCAGCAGCTTGGTTGGGAGTCGCACAGATACGCAGTATTTT
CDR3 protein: CASSLVGSRTDTQYF

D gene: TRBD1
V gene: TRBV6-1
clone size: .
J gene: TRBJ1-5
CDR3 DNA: TGTGCCAGCAGTGTTACCGGGACAGCAAACAATCAGCCCCAGCATTTT
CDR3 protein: CASSVTGTANNQPQHF

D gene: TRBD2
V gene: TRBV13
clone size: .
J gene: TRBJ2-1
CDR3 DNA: TGTGCCAGCAGCATAACCTCGGGACTAAACAATGAGCAGTTCTTC
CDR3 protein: CASSITSGLNNEQFF

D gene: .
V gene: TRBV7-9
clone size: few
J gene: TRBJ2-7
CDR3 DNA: TGTGCCAGCAGCTTCCGGGAAACGATCTACGAGCAGTACTTC
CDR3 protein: CASSFRETIYEQYF

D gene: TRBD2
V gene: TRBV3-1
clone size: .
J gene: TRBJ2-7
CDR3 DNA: TGTGCCAGCACTCCTAGCGGGAGCTCCTACGAGCAGTACTTC
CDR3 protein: CASTPSGSSYEQYF

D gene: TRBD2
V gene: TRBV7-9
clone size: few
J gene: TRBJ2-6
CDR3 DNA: TGTGCCAGCAGCTTAGGCTCGGGGGCTAGCGGGAGATCTGGGGCCAACGTCCTGACTTTC
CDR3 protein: CASSLGSGASGRSGANVLTF

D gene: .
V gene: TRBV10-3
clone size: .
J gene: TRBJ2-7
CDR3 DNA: TGTGCCATCAGTGAGGGTCTAGCCGAGCAGTACTTC
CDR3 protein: CAISEGLAEQYF

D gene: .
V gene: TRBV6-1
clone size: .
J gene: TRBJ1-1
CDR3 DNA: TGTGCCAGCAGCGCTCGGGGGGCAGGCACTGAAGCTTTCTTT
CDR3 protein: CASSARGAGTEAFF

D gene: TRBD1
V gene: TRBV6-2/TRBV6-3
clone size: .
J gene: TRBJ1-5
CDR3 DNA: TGTGCCAGCAGTTACACCGGGACAGGGGTATCGAGCAATCAGCCCCAGCATTTT
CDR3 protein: CASSYTGTGVSSNQPQHF

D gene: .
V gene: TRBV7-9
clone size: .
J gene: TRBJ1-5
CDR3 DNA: TGTGCCAGCAGCTTATCAGGGGACCAGCCCCAGCATTTT
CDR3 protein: CASSLSGDQPQHF

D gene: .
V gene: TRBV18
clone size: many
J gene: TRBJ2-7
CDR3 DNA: TGTGCCAGCTCACGGAATGGACAGCTCTACGAGCAGTACTTC
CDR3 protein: CASSRNGQLYEQYF

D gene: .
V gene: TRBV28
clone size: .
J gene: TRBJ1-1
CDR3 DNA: TGCGCCAGCAGCCAACCCGACAAGAACACTGAAGCTTTCTTT
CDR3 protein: CASSQPDKNTEAFF

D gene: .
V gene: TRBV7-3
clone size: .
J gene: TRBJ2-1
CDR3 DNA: TGTGCCAGCAGCTTGGACGTGCCCGGGGAGCAGTTCTTC
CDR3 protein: CASSLDVPGEQFF

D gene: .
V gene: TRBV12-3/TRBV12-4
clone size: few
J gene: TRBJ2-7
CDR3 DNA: TGTGCCAGCACCACCCGGGCACTGAACTACGAGCAGTACTTC
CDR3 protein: CASTTRALNYEQYF